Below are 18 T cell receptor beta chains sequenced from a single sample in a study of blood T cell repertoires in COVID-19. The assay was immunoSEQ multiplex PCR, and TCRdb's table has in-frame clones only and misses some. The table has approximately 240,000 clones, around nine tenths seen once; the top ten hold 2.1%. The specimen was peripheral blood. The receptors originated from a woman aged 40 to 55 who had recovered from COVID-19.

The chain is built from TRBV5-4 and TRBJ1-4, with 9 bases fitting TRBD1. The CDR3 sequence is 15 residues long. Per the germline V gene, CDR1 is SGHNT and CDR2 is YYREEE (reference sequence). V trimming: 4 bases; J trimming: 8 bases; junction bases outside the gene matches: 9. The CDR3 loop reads CASSLNRGLGEKLFF. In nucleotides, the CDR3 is TGTGCCAGCAGCCTCAACAGGGGGCTGGGGGAAAAACTGTTTTTT.

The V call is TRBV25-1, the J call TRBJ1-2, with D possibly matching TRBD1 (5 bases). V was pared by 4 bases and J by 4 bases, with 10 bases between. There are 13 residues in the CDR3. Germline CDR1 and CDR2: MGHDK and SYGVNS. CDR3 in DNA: TGTGCCAGCAGTGGCCGGGGGTCCTATGGCTACACCTTC. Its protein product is CASSGRGSYGYTF.

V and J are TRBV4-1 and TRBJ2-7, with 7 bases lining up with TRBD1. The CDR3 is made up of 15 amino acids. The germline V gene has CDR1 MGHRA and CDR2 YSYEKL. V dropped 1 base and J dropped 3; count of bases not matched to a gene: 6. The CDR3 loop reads CASSQVTGAHYEQYF. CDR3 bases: TGCGCCAGCAGCCAAGTCACAGGGGCTCACTACGAGCAGTACTTC.

As DNA, the CDR3 is TGTGCCTGGAGTGATACAGTGTGGAACACCATATATTTT. It yields the protein CAWSDTVWNTIYF. V usage is TRBV30 and J usage is TRBJ1-3; no clear D gene. CDR1 GTSNPN and CDR2 SVGIG come from the germline V gene (reference sequence). V lost 1 base and J 7 bases, leaving 11 bases between the germline ends. This CDR3 comprises 13 residues.

For the CDR3, the DNA is TGTGCCAGCCTAGACAGGCCCTATGGCTACACCTTC. Translating it yields CASLDRPYGYTF. The chain uses TRBV28 and TRBJ1-2, with D possibly matching TRBD1 (6 bases). V was trimmed by 8 bases and J by 4 bases, leaving 11 bases between them. Germline V gene lookup returns CDR1 MDHEN and CDR2 SYDVKM. The CDR3 has 12 amino acids.

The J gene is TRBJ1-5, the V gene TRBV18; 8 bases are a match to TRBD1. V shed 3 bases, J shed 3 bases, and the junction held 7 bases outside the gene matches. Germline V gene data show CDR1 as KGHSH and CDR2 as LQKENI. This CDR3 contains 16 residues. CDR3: CASSPRTGNANQPQHF. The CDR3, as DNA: TGTGCCAGCTCACCCCGGACAGGGAATGCCAATCAGCCCCAGCATTTT.

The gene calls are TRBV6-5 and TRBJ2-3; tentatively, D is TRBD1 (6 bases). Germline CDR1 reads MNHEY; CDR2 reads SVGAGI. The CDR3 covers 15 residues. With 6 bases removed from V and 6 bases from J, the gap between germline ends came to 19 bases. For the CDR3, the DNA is TGTGCCAGCAGGTTAACAGGGTTCCAATTGGATACGCAGTATTTT. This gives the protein CASRLTGFQLDTQYF.

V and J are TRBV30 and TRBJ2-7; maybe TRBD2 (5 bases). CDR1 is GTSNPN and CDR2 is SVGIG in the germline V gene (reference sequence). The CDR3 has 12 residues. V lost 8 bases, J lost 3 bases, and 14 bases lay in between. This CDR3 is CAQKYGNYEQYF. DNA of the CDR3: TGTGCCCAGAAATACGGGAACTACGAGCAGTACTTC.

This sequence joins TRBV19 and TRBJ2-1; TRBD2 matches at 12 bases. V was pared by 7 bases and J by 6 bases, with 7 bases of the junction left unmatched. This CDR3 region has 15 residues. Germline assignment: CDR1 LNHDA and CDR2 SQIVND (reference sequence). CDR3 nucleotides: TGTGCCAGTACCCGGTGGACTAGCGGGGCCAATGAGCAGTTCTTC. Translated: CASTRWTSGANEQFF.

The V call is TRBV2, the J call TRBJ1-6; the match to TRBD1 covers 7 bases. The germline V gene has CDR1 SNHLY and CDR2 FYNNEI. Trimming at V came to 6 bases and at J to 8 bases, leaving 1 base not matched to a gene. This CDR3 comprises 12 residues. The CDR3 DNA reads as TGTGCCAGCAGGGACAGGTATTCACCCCTCCACTTT. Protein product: CASRDRYSPLHF. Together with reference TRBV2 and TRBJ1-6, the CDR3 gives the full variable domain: EPEVTQTPSHQVTQMGQEVILRCVPISNHLYFYWYRQILGQKVEFLVSFYNNEISEKSEIFDDQFSVERPDGSNFTLKIRSTKLEDSAMYFCASRDRYSPLHFGNGTRLTVT.

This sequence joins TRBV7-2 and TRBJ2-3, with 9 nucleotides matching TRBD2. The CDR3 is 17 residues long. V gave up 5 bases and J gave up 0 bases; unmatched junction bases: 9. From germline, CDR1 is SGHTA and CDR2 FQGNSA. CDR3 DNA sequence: TGTGCCAGCAGCCCCCCGGGGGCGGGAGGGAGCACAGATACGCAGTATTTT. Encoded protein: CASSPPGAGGSTDTQYF.

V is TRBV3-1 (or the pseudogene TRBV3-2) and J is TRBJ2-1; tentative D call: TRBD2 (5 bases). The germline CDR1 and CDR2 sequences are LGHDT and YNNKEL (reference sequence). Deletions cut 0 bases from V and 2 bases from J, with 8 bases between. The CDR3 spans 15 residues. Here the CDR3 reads CASSQESGPYNEQFF. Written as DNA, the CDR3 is TGTGCCAGCAGCCAAGAGAGCGGACCCTACAATGAGCAGTTCTTC.

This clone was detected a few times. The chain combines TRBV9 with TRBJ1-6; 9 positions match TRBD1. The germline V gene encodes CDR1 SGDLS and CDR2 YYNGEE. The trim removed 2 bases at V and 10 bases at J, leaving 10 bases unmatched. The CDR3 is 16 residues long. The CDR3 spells CASSVGTGTSGSPLHF. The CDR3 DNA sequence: TGTGCCAGCAGCGTTGGGACAGGGACTTCAGGATCACCCCTCCACTTT.

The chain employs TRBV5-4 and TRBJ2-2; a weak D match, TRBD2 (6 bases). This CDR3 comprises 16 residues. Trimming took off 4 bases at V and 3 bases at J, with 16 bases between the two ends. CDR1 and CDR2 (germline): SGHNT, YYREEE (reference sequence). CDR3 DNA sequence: TGTGCCAGCAGCCGGAGGATCAGCGGGTACACCGGGGAGCTGTTTTTT. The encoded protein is CASSRRISGYTGELFF. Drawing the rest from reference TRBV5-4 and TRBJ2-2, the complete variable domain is ETGVTQSPTHLIKTRGQQVTLRCSSQSGHNTVSWYQQALGQGPQFIFQYYREEENGRGNFPPRFSGLQFPNYSSELNVNALELDDSALYLCASSRRISGYTGELFFGEGSRLTVL.

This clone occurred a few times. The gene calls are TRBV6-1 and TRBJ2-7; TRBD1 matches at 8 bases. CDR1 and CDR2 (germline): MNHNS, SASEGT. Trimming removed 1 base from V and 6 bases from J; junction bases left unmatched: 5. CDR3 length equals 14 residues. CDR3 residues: CASSEGTGHSEQYF. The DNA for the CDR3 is TGTGCCAGCAGTGAAGGGACAGGGCATAGCGAGCAGTACTTC.

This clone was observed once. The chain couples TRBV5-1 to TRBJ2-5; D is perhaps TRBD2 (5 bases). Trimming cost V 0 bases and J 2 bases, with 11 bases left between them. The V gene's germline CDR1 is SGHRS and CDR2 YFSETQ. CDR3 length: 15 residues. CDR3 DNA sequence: TGCGCCAGCAGCTTGGCTACTAGAAAACAAGAGACCCAGTACTTC. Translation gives CASSLATRKQETQYF.

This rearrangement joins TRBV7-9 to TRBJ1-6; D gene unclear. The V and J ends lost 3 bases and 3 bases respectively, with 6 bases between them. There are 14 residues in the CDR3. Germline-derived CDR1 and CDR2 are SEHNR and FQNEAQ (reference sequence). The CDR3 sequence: CASSFNFYNSPLHF. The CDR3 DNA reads TGTGCCAGCAGCTTTAATTTCTATAATTCACCCCTCCACTTT.

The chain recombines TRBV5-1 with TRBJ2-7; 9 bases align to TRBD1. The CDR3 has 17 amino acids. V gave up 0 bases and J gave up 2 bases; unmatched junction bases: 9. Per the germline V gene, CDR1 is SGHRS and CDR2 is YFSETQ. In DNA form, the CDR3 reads TGCGCCAGCAGCTTGGAGGGGACAGGGCAAGGGCCCTACGAGCAGTACTTC. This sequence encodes CASSLEGTGQGPYEQYF.